This TCR beta chain was obtained from a study of OX40 agonist ivuxolimab in advanced cancers. Overall study: Checkpoint inhibitors had been given previously to approximately 41% of patients.

The protocol was immunoSEQ multiplex PCR, while the TCRdb copy is restricted to in-frame clones and leaves out a portion. The sample records under 40,000 clones, just under 80% being singletons. Study outcomes and limitations: At 0.1 to 3.0 mg/kg and by week 6, CD4+ and CD8+ T cells in the blood had expanded clonally. Expanded clones were, on average, more numerous in CD8+ T cells than in CD4+.

Points on this clone: Its cognate antigen is unknown.

This CDR3 is 15 amino acids long. Germline values: CDR1 SGDLS, CDR2 YYNGEE. V shed 4 bases and J shed 6 bases, with 18 bases lying between them. Autoimmune disease history or systemic immunosuppression disqualified patients. The starting material was CD4+ or CD8+ T cells sorted from blood, obtained in a trial of the OX40 agonist ivuxolimab. The chain joins TRBV9 to TRBJ2-3, with D possibly called TRBD1 or TRBD2 (5 bases each). The sequence derives from an adult with an advanced solid tumor such as melanoma, head and neck, liver or kidney cancer. Here the CDR3 reads CASSFRPNEGDTQYF. The CDR3 nucleotides are TGTGCCAGCAGCTTTCGGCCCAACGAGGGGGATACGCAGTATTTT. The whole variable domain, remainder taken from reference TRBV9 and TRBJ2-3, is DSGVTQTPKHLITATGQRVTLRCSPRSGDLSVYWYQQSLDQGLQFLIQYYNGEERAKGNILERFSAQQFPDLHSELNLSSLELGDSALYFCASSFRPNEGDTQYFGPGTRLTVL.